This entry features one TCR beta chain sequence. The method was immunoSEQ multiplex PCR; TCRdb's version includes in-frame clones alone and lacks a portion of them. The repertoire holds 300,000 to 400,000 clones, with around nine tenths as singletons. Treatment of the sample: roughly 20 received Ad26.COV2.S at low or high dose, single or two shots; 5 received placebo; per-sample allocation not given. It was on day 63 after the first vaccine or placebo injection that samples were taken. Wuhan-strain spike was delivered by a replication-incompetent Ad26 vector. This record comes from a study of Ad26.COV2.S vaccination and SARS-CoV-2 variants. As for the study in general: The COV1001 Ad26.COV2.S trial arm included the donor.

Sequencing was performed on peripheral blood, taken in a trial of Ad26.COV2.S vaccine versus placebo. This clonotype originated in a person between 18 and 59 years old who received the Ad26.COV2.S COVID-19 vaccine or a placebo.

This chain's CDR3 is CASSPSGGPETQYF. In DNA, the CDR3 is TGTGCCAGTAGTCCTAGCGGGGGGCCGGAGACCCAGTACTTC. The chain recombines TRBV19 with TRBJ2-5; TRBD2 aligns across 11 bases. The CDR3 totals 14 residues. The V gene end was trimmed by 5 bases and the J gene end by 5 bases; junction bases not matched to a gene: 4. Germline V gives CDR1 LNHDA, CDR2 SQIVND (reference sequence).